The clone carrying this TCR beta chain was found many times. Antigen: not known. TCR beta CDR3 regions were amplified from RNA transcripts. The TCR CDR3 first-round RT-PCR relied on the HTBI primer set. TCRdb processed the multiplex PCR reads anew with MiXCR; each CDR3 protein has one entry. The table lists around 620,000 distinct CDR3 sequences, approximately 44% of them singletons. The data stem from a study of T cells in Graves' hyperthyroidism and ophthalmopathy. General study points: In simple terms, a model built on 13 V-J features told ophthalmopathy apart from stable hyperthyroidism. Most expanded thyroid clonotypes above 0.001 also appeared in blood. Progression to ophthalmopathy was predicted a median of approximately 6.4 months early.

The J segment lost 1 base and the V segment lost 6 bases, leaving 5 bases of the junction unmatched. Looked up from germline, CDR1 is DFQATT and CDR2 is SNEGSKA (reference sequence). This CDR3 is built from 13 residues. The receptor was isolated from an adult woman with Graves' disease, either hyperthyroidism or ophthalmopathy (not recorded which). This chain joins TRBV20-1 and TRBJ2-5, with 7 bases fitting TRBD2. The sample comprised peripheral blood or thyroid tissue (not recorded which). The CDR3 here is CSAITSVQETQYF. The DNA for the CDR3 is TGCAGTGCCATTACTAGCGTCCAAGAGACCCAGTACTTC.